One and the same sample provided the 21 T cell receptor beta chains below, sequenced in a study of T cell responses to AZD1222 COVID-19 vaccine. TCRdb's table, derived via immunoSEQ multiplex PCR, lists solely in-frame clones and lacks some. The table shows 150,000 to 200,000 clones, with 90% occurring only once. The sequencing here drew on peripheral blood, taken on day 0 of AZD1222 vaccination. The receptors shown here come from an adult in good health.

The chain has TRBV7-8 and TRBJ1-2, with TRBD1 matching 8 bases. CDR3 length: 14 residues. Germline CDR1 reads SGHVS; CDR2 reads FQNEAQ. J lost 4 bases, V lost 2 bases, and 3 bases had no gene match. The DNA of the CDR3 is TGTGCCAGCAGCTTACCAGGGGGCATCTATGGCTACACCTTC. Translation: CASSLPGGIYGYTF.

The chain carries TRBV11-3 and TRBJ1-2; D not resolved. V lost 4 bases and J lost 8, with 14 bases in between. Germline CDR1 and CDR2: SGHNT and YENEEA. The CDR3 has 13 amino acids. The DNA of the CDR3 is TGTGCCAGCAGCTCGCGATCGGTCGGCGGCTACACCTTC. Translating it yields CASSSRSVGGYTF.

The J gene is TRBJ1-2, the V gene TRBV28, with D unclear. CDR1 is MDHEN, CDR2 SYDVKM, per germline. The V and J ends lost 4 bases and 9 bases respectively, with 12 bases between them. This CDR3 spans 12 amino acids. As DNA, the CDR3 is TGTGCCAGCAGTTCCTACGGGGATCGCTACACCTTC. Amino acids: CASSSYGDRYTF.

The gene calls are TRBV5-6 and TRBJ2-1; perhaps TRBD1 as D (6 bases). The germline V gene encodes CDR1 SGHDT and CDR2 YYEEEE. The CDR3 spans 11 residues. The V gene lost 5 bases and the J gene lost 12 bases, with 12 bases spanning the gap. The CDR3 sequence: CASRSQGGQFF. The CDR3 region has the DNA TGTGCCAGCAGATCACAGGGTGGGCAGTTCTTC.

The J gene is TRBJ2-1, the V gene TRBV5-1; D possibly corresponds to TRBD1 (6 bases). The ends were cut back, 4 bases at V and 6 bases at J, with 11 bases in the middle. Germline-derived CDR1 and CDR2 are SGHRS and YFSETQ. This CDR3 comprises 13 residues. DNA of the CDR3: TGCGCCAGCAGCCCTGGACAGACCAATGAGCAGTTCTTC. Its translation: CASSPGQTNEQFF.

This chain connects TRBV5-1 to TRBJ1-2, with TRBD1 matching 12 bases. V lost 4 bases to trimming and J lost 2 bases; unmatched junction nucleotides: 12. This CDR3 contains 18 residues. Germline assignment: CDR1 SGHRS and CDR2 YFSETQ. DNA for the CDR3: TGCGCCAGCAGCCTCGACCCGGGACAGGGGGCGGCCAACTATGGCTACACCTTC. Translated: CASSLDPGQGAANYGYTF.

The V gene is TRBV19, the J gene TRBJ1-2, with no clear D. The germline V and J ends were trimmed by 5 bases and 4 bases, with 11 bases remaining between them. Germline CDR1 is LNHDA and CDR2 is SQIVND (reference sequence). This CDR3 comprises 13 residues. This CDR3 reads CASSREGGYGYTF. CDR3 in DNA: TGTGCCAGTAGTCGCGAGGGAGGCTATGGCTACACCTTC.

V usage is TRBV7-2 and J usage is TRBJ2-6; D may be TRBD1 (6 bases). The CDR3 covers 15 residues. The ends were cut back, 5 bases at V and 0 bases at J, with 8 bases in the middle. Germline CDR1 is SGHTA and CDR2 is FQGNSA. The CDR3 bases are TGTGCCAGCAGCCTGGACAGCTCTGGGGCCAACGTCCTGACTTTC. It is translated as CASSLDSSGANVLTF.

The CDR3 region is CASSLRSGPGTEAFF. The CDR3 DNA follows: TGTGCCAGCAGTTTAAGGTCGGGCCCGGGGACTGAAGCTTTCTTT. The chain has TRBV28 and TRBJ1-1; D remains unclear. This CDR3 comprises 15 residues. Looked up from germline, CDR1 is MDHEN and CDR2 is SYDVKM. Trimming pared 2 bases from V and 5 bases from J, leaving 15 bases between.

Details on this clone: Other DNA sequences in the sample encode the same CDR3. V usage is TRBV15 and J usage is TRBJ1-5; 7 bases fit TRBD1. CDR1 is LNHNV and CDR2 is YYDKDF in the germline V gene (reference sequence). The CDR3 consists of 15 residues. V lost 5 bases, J lost 4 bases, and 8 bases stayed unmatched. Written as DNA, the CDR3 is TGTGCCACCAGCCGGGACAGAGGCGCAAATCAGCCCCAGCATTTT. Translation gives CATSRDRGANQPQHF. The whole variable domain, filled in from reference TRBV15 and TRBJ1-5, reads DAMVIQNPRYQVTQFGKPVTLSCSQTLNHNVMYWYQQKSSQAPKLLFHYYDKDFNNEADTPDNFQSRRPNTSFCFLDIRSPGLGDTAMYLCATSRDRGANQPQHFGDGTRLSIL.

This clone came up once. The chain carries TRBV28 and TRBJ1-4; 8 nucleotides agree with TRBD1. V shed 6 bases, J shed 8 bases, and the junction held 11 bases outside the gene matches. The CDR3 has 15 residues. Germline CDR1 is MDHEN and CDR2 is SYDVKM. This chain's CDR3 is CASSLVRGREEKLFF. CDR3 nucleotides: TGTGCCAGCAGCTTAGTCAGGGGGCGTGAGGAAAAACTGTTTTTT. The complete variable domain, with remaining parts taken from reference TRBV28 and TRBJ1-4, reads DVKVTQSSRYLVKRTGEKVFLECVQDMDHENMFWYRQDPGLGLRLIYFSYDVKMKEKGDIPEGYSVSREKKERFSLILESASTNQTSMYLCASSLVRGREEKLFFGSGTQLSVL.

This clone was seen just once. The chain is built from TRBV19 and TRBJ1-2; D not resolved. Germline-derived CDR1 and CDR2 are LNHDA and SQIVND (reference sequence). V was shortened by 3 bases and J by 1 base, with 12 bases between the two germline ends. The CDR3 totals 15 residues. CDR3 in amino acids: CASSIGRNYNYGYTF. The CDR3 coding sequence is TGTGCCAGTAGTATCGGACGGAATTATAACTATGGCTACACCTTC.

The V gene is TRBV18, the J gene TRBJ1-3; tentatively, D is TRBD1 (5 bases). V was cut by 3 bases and J by 0 bases, with 18 bases left in between. Germline lookup yields CDR1 KGHSH and CDR2 LQKENI. CDR3 length equals 18 residues. The CDR3 DNA reads as TGTGCCAGCTCACCGGATTATGCGGGGCTCAGCTCTGGAAACACCATATATTTT. Translating it yields CASSPDYAGLSSGNTIYF.

The chain carries TRBV7-2 and TRBJ2-2, with 10 positions matching TRBD1. CDR3 size: 16 residues. Losses at the gene ends were 5 bases for V and 1 base for J; bases not matched to a gene: 4. CDR1 and CDR2 from the germline V gene are SGHTA and FQGNSA. The CDR3 is CASSPWDRGNTGELFF. The CDR3 region has the DNA TGTGCCAGCAGCCCCTGGGACAGGGGGAACACCGGGGAGCTGTTTTTT.

The V call is TRBV29-1, the J call TRBJ1-5; 8 nucleotides agree with TRBD1. The CDR3 consists of 12 residues. In germline, CDR1 is SQVTM, CDR2 ANQGSEA. Germline trimming cut 7 bases from V and 4 bases from J; bases unmatched to any gene: 3. The chain's CDR3 is CSAGTGNQPQHF. CDR3 in DNA: TGCAGCGCCGGGACAGGTAATCAGCCCCAGCATTTT.

The chain links TRBV9 to TRBJ1-3; TRBD1 might be the D (5 bases). Between the trimmed V and J ends, which lost 5 bases and 4 bases, there was a span of 16 bases. CDR3 length: 15 amino acids. Germline V gene sequence: CDR1 SGDLS, CDR2 YYNGEE. This chain's CDR3 is CASRGTGEDGNTIYF. The CDR3 nucleotides read TGTGCCAGCAGGGGGACGGGGGAAGACGGAAACACCATATATTTT.

This chain uses TRBV13 with TRBJ2-1, with no clear D. V was cut by 5 bases and J by 6 bases, with 11 bases left in between. CDR3 length: 13 amino acids. Germline V gives CDR1 PRHDT, CDR2 FYEKMQ (reference sequence). The CDR3: CASSRSRVNEQFF. CDR3 sequence (DNA): TGTGCCAGCAGCCGTTCAAGGGTCAATGAGCAGTTCTTC.

The genes are TRBV11-2 and TRBJ1-4, with a weak D call TRBD1 (6 bases). Trimming stripped 1 base from V and 9 bases from J, with 12 bases between. CDR1 and CDR2 from the germline V gene are SGHAT and FQNNGV. This CDR3 has 14 residues. DNA for the CDR3: TGTGCCAGCAGCTTAGGGGGGCAGGCCCAAAAACTGTTTTTT. Translation: CASSLGGQAQKLFF. The full variable domain, rest sourced from reference TRBV11-2 and TRBJ1-4, is EAGVAQSPRYKIIEKRQSVAFWCNPISGHATLYWYQQILGQGPKLLIQFQNNGVVDDSQLPKDRFSAERLKGVDSTLKIQPAKLEDSAVYLCASSLGGQAQKLFFGSGTQLSVL.

CDR3 nucleotides: TGTGCCAGCTCATTAATGCAGGGGGCTAGCTATGGCTACACCTTC. Protein sequence: CASSLMQGASYGYTF. The chain employs TRBV18 and TRBJ1-2, with TRBD1 identical over 8 bases. The CDR3 sequence is 15 residues long. Trimming took 5 bases from V and 4 from J; bases not matched to a gene: 9. Germline V lookup: CDR1 KGHSH, CDR2 LQKENI.

V is TRBV11-2 and J is TRBJ1-3; 7 bases are shared with TRBD1. V lost 5 bases, J lost 4 bases, and 8 bases stayed unmatched. The CDR3 has 15 residues. CDR1 and CDR2 (germline): SGHAT, FQNNGV. CDR3 protein: CASSPSARGGNTIYF. DNA of the CDR3: TGTGCCAGCAGCCCTAGCGCCAGGGGGGGAAACACCATATATTTT.

This sequence joins TRBV29-1 and TRBJ2-1; D is perhaps TRBD1 (5 bases). The CDR3 is 14 amino acids. Trimming removed 7 bases at V and 2 bases at J, with 15 bases between. In germline, CDR1 is SQVTM, CDR2 ANQGSEA. In DNA, the CDR3 is TGCAGCGCCCAACAGGAAAGAGCCTACAATGAGCAGTTCTTC. Amino acid sequence: CSAQQERAYNEQFF.